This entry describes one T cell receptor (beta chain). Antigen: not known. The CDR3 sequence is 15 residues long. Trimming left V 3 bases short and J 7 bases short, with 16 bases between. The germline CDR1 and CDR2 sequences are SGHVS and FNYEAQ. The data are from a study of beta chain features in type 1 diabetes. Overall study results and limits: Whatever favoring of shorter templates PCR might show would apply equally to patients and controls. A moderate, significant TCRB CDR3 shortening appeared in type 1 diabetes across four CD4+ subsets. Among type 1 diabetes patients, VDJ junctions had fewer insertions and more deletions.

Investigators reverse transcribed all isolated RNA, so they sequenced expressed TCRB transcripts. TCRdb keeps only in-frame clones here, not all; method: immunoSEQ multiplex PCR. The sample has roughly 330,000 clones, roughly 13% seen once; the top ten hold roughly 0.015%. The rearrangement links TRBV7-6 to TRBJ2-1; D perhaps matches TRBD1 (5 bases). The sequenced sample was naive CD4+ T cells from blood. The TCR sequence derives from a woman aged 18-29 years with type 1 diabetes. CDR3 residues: CASSFALQVLNEQFF. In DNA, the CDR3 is TGTGCCAGCAGCTTTGCTTTACAGGTTCTAAATGAGCAGTTCTTC.